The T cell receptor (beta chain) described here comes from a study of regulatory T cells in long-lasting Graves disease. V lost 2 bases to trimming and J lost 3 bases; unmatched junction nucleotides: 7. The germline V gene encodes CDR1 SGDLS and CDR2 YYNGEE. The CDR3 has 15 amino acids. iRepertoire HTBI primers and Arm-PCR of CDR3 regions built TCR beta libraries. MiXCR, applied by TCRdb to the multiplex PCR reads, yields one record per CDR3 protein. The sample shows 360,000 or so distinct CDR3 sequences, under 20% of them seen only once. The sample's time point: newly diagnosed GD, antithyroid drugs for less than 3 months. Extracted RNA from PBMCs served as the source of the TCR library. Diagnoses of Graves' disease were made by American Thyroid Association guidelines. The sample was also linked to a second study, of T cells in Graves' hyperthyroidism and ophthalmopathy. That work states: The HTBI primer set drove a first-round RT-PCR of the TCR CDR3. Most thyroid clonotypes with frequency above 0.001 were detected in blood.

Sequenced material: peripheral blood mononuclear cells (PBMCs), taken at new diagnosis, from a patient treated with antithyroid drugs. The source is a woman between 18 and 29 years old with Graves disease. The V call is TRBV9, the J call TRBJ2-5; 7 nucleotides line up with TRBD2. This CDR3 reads CASSVQAGPEETQYF. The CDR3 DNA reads TGTGCCAGCAGCGTTCAAGCGGGGCCAGAAGAGACCCAGTACTTC.